Below are 20 T cell receptor beta chains sequenced from a single sample in a study of CD8 T cells in Susac syndrome. Random hexamers were used to reverse transcribe about 0.5 to 1 ug of RNA. MiXCR, applied by TCRdb to the immunoSEQ multiplex PCR reads, yields one record per CDR3 protein. Here the sample spans about 150,000 distinct CDR3 sequences, roughly 95% being singletons. Sequenced material: CD4+ T cells from PBMCs. These receptors all come from a human donor with Susac syndrome.

The chain has TRBV10-3 and TRBJ2-7, with TRBD2 matching 7 bases. V was clipped by 11 bases and J by 7 bases; unmatched bases: 11. The CDR3 length is 12 residues. Germline V gene data show CDR1 as ENHRY and CDR2 as SYGVKD. The CDR3 here is CAVSGTKLEQYF. The CDR3 bases are TGTGCCGTGTCAGGGACTAAGCTAGAGCAGTACTTC.

The V and J genes are TRBV29-1 and TRBJ2-1, with D perhaps TRBD2 (6 bases). Germline V lookup: CDR1 SQVTM, CDR2 ANQGSEA. V was trimmed by 4 bases and J by 7 bases, leaving 20 bases between them. The CDR3 runs 15 residues. This CDR3 reads CSVGGVHTLGNEQFF. The CDR3 bases are TGCAGCGTTGGCGGGGTCCACACCCTGGGGAATGAGCAGTTCTTC.

The chain employs TRBV5-1 and TRBJ1-4; a possible D gene is TRBD1 (5 bases). V was shortened by 2 bases and J by 7 bases, with 15 bases between the two germline ends. This CDR3 is built from 15 residues. Germline CDR1 reads SGHRS; CDR2 reads YFSETQ. The CDR3 loop reads CASSFGGFGSEKLFF. CDR3 sequence (DNA): TGCGCCAGCAGCTTTGGGGGTTTTGGAAGTGAAAAACTGTTTTTT. Using reference TRBV5-1 and TRBJ1-4 for the parts outside the CDR3, the full variable domain is KAGVTQTPRYLIKTRGQQVTLSCSPISGHRSVSWYQQTPGQGLQFLFEYFSETQRNKGNFPGRFSGRQFSNSRSEMNVSTLELGDSALYLCASSFGGFGSEKLFFGSGTQLSVL.

V gene TRBV6-6 combines with J gene TRBJ1-2; D is unresolved. The length of the CDR3 is 14 residues. Per the germline V gene, CDR1 is MNHNY and CDR2 is SVGAGI (reference sequence). V dropped 0 bases and J dropped 3 bases, with 8 bases sitting between them. The CDR3 loop reads CASSYSNSDYGYTF. The CDR3 DNA reads TGTGCCAGCAGTTACTCGAACTCAGACTATGGCTACACCTTC.

This clonotype was seen only once. The genes are TRBV9 and TRBJ2-2; D not resolved. CDR3 length: 15 residues. The germline V and J ends were trimmed by 1 base and 1 base, with 8 bases remaining between them. Germline-derived CDR1 and CDR2 are SGDLS and YYNGEE. The DNA of the CDR3 is TGTGCCAGCAGCGTAAAGTATGAGAACACCGGGGAGCTGTTTTTT. Translation gives CASSVKYENTGELFF.

The chain links TRBV2 to TRBJ1-2; no reliable D call. In germline, CDR1 is SNHLY, CDR2 FYNNEI. The CDR3 is 13 amino acids. V lost 8 bases, J lost 1 base, and 11 bases lay in between. The CDR3 sequence: CASGEANNYGYTF. DNA of the CDR3: TGTGCCAGCGGGGAGGCTAATAACTATGGCTACACCTTC.

This clonotype was detected only once. The chain combines TRBV28 with TRBJ2-5, with a weak D call TRBD1 (5 bases). CDR3 length: 16 residues. The germline gives CDR1 MDHEN, CDR2 SYDVKM. The V and J ends lost 5 bases and 0 bases respectively, with 16 bases between them. The CDR3 reads CASSTASSGYQETQYF. CDR3 nucleotides: TGTGCCAGCAGTACCGCCTCGTCAGGGTACCAAGAGACCCAGTACTTC.

The chain joins TRBV29-1 to TRBJ1-5; D call uncertain. The CDR3 spans 14 residues. Per the germline V gene, CDR1 is SQVTM and CDR2 is ANQGSEA. V was trimmed by 4 bases and J by 0 bases, leaving 10 bases between them. This CDR3 is CSVGSGYSNQPQHF. CDR3 sequence (DNA): TGCAGCGTTGGGTCAGGTTATAGCAATCAGCCCCAGCATTTT.

The chain joins TRBV20-1 to TRBJ2-1, with 13 bases identical to TRBD2. The CDR3 has 14 amino acids. V lost 3 bases and J lost 6; bases outside the gene matches: 2. The germline gives CDR1 DFQATT, CDR2 SNEGSKA (reference sequence). The CDR3 sequence: CSASRTSGSNEQFF. The CDR3 region has the DNA TGCAGTGCTAGTAGGACTAGCGGGAGCAATGAGCAGTTCTTC.

The CDR3 protein is CATGGGFLSNQPQHF. For the CDR3, the DNA is TGTGCCACCGGCGGGGGGTTCCTTAGCAATCAGCCCCAGCATTTT. J is TRBJ1-5 and V is TRBV10-3; D is possibly TRBD1 (5 bases). This CDR3 contains 15 residues. The germline gives CDR1 ENHRY, CDR2 SYGVKD. V was trimmed by 10 bases and J by 0 bases, leaving 16 bases between them.

V usage is TRBV6-2 or TRBV6-3 and J usage is TRBJ1-1; D may be TRBD1 (5 bases). Trimming left V 8 bases short and J 4 bases short, with 20 bases between. CDR1 MNHEY and CDR2 SVGEGT come from the germline V gene. The CDR3 is made up of 15 amino acids. The CDR3 protein is CASRRTAGGGTEAFF. For the CDR3, the DNA is TGTGCCAGCCGACGGACGGCTGGGGGGGGCACTGAAGCTTTCTTT.

The rearrangement joins TRBV7-9 to TRBJ1-6; possibly TRBD1 for D (5 bases). The CDR3 extends over 12 amino acids. Germline assignment: CDR1 SEHNR and CDR2 FQNEAQ (reference sequence). Trimming took 5 bases from V and 7 from J, leaving 6 bases between them. The DNA of the CDR3 is TGTGCCAGCAGCCGGGACAATTCACCCCTCCACTTT. This translates into CASSRDNSPLHF.

This clonotype was observed once. CDR3 in DNA: TGCAGCGTTCTTGACAGGCTCTACGAGCAGTACTTC. It translates to CSVLDRLYEQYF. The rearrangement joins TRBV29-1 to TRBJ2-7, with D perhaps TRBD1 (6 bases). The germline V gene has CDR1 SQVTM and CDR2 ANQGSEA. The V end was cut by 5 bases, the J end by 3 bases, with 11 bases between. The CDR3 extends over 12 amino acids.

The chain recombines TRBV12-3 or TRBV12-4 with TRBJ1-1, with D hard to call. The CDR3 has 13 amino acids. V lost 2 bases to trimming and J lost 4 bases, with 8 bases between them. The CDR3 DNA reads TGTGCCAGCAGTTTACAGGTGACCACTGAAGCTTTCTTT. Its translation: CASSLQVTTEAFF.

The count of this clonotype is one. This sequence joins TRBV21-1 and TRBJ1-1; the DNA was not used to check the table's D call, TRBD1. TRBV21-1 is an annotated pseudogene. The length of the CDR3 is 13 residues. The CDR3 region is CASKRDRDSLAFF. In DNA, the CDR3 is TGTGCCAGCAAGCGAGACAGGGACAGCTTAGCTTTCTTT.

The rearrangement joins TRBV29-1 to TRBJ1-2, with 7 bases matching TRBD1. Trimming at V came to 7 bases and at J to 8 bases, leaving 7 bases not matched to a gene. CDR3 size: 11 residues. Germline loops: CDR1 SQVTM, CDR2 ANQGSEA. This CDR3 reads CSGTGALGYTF. The DNA of the CDR3 is TGCAGCGGGACAGGAGCCTTAGGCTACACCTTC.

The rearrangement uses TRBV29-1 and TRBJ1-1; 7 bases match TRBD1. There are 14 residues in the CDR3. Germline CDR1 is SQVTM and CDR2 is ANQGSEA. V lost 6 bases and J lost 0; bases outside the gene matches: 7. As DNA, the CDR3 is TGCAGCGTCGACACGACAGGGATGAACACTGAAGCTTTCTTT. This sequence encodes CSVDTTGMNTEAFF.

This clonotype was seen a single time. The rearrangement links TRBV19 to TRBJ2-1, with a tentative D call TRBD2 (6 bases). Germline V gene lookup returns CDR1 LNHDA and CDR2 SQIVND (reference sequence). Between the trimmed V and J ends, which lost 3 bases and 6 bases, there was a span of 15 bases. The CDR3 is 15 amino acids. The CDR3 sequence is CASSIAGTGANEQFF. The CDR3, as DNA: TGTGCCAGTAGTATCGCAGGAACGGGAGCCAATGAGCAGTTCTTC.

V gene TRBV28 combines with J gene TRBJ2-7; TRBD1 agrees at 8 bases. The CDR3 covers 16 residues. The germline V gene has CDR1 MDHEN and CDR2 SYDVKM. Trimming took 6 bases from V and 0 from J; bases not matched to a gene: 10. CDR3 in amino acids: CASSLRDRRSSYEQYF. The CDR3 DNA follows: TGTGCCAGCAGCCTTCGGGACAGGCGGAGCTCCTACGAGCAGTACTTC.

The J gene is TRBJ1-5, the V gene TRBV7-9, with D perhaps matching TRBD1 (5 bases). There are 12 residues in the CDR3. Looked up from germline, CDR1 is SEHNR and CDR2 is FQNEAQ (reference sequence). The V gene lost 11 bases and the J gene lost 5 bases, with 13 bases spanning the gap. The CDR3 sequence is CAGGRDDQPQHF. The CDR3 nucleotides read TGTGCCGGAGGACGGGACGATCAGCCCCAGCATTTT.